This passage covers 18 T cell receptor beta chains from one sample sequenced in a study of cytomegalovirus exposure and HLA in healthy donors. Using immunoSEQ multiplex PCR, the repertoire was profiled, and TCRdb retains in-frame clones only, with some absent. The sample has roughly 250,000 clones, around nine tenths seen once; the top ten hold 2.6%. The sample comprised PBMCs. Receptors were obtained from a man aged 18 to 35 in good health and CMV-seronegative.

V and J are TRBV30 and TRBJ1-1; D unclear. The germline V and J ends were trimmed by 1 base and 10 bases, with 19 bases remaining between them. Germline V gene data show CDR1 as GTSNPN and CDR2 as SVGIG (reference sequence). The CDR3 loop spans 14 amino acids. The CDR3 region is CAWSGSKAREIAFF. In DNA form, the CDR3 reads TGTGCCTGGAGTGGGAGTAAGGCCCGGGAGATAGCTTTCTTT.

The chain recombines TRBV28 with TRBJ1-4, with 7 bases matching TRBD1. In germline, CDR1 is MDHEN, CDR2 SYDVKM. The CDR3 has 16 amino acids. Trimming removed 6 bases from V and 3 bases from J; junction bases left unmatched: 10. The chain's CDR3 is CASRFRGDLANEKLFF. The CDR3 bases are TGTGCCAGCAGATTCAGGGGGGATTTGGCTAATGAAAAACTGTTTTTT.

CDR3 coding DNA: TGTGCCAGCACCGAACAGGGGGCTGGGGCCAACGTCCTGACTTTC. Amino acid sequence: CASTEQGAGANVLTF. The V call is TRBV6-5, the J call TRBJ2-6; 8 bases line up with TRBD1. This CDR3 comprises 15 residues. Losses at the gene ends were 7 bases for V and 2 bases for J; bases not matched to a gene: 4. Germline values: CDR1 MNHEY, CDR2 SVGAGI.

CDR3 region: CASSYLTGEQFF. CDR3 DNA: TGTGCCAGCAGTTACTTGACAGGGGAGCAGTTCTTC. The V call is TRBV6-5, the J call TRBJ2-1; 7 nucleotides align to TRBD1. Per the germline V gene, CDR1 is MNHEY and CDR2 is SVGAGI. After removal of 1 base from V and 10 bases from J, the junction contained 1 base not matched to a gene. There are 12 residues in the CDR3.

V gene TRBV5-1 combines with J gene TRBJ2-5; D not certain. Trimming removed 4 bases from V and 4 bases from J, with 17 bases in between. The CDR3 runs 15 residues. Germline CDR1 and CDR2: SGHRS and YFSETQ. CDR3 sequence: CASSPSSANPETQYF. CDR3 in DNA: TGCGCCAGCAGCCCGAGCTCCGCAAACCCAGAGACCCAGTACTTC.

The CDR3 DNA is TGTGCCAGCAGTGACAGCACCACTGGGGCCAACGTCCTGACTTTC. Protein sequence: CASSDSTTGANVLTF. V is TRBV27 and J is TRBJ2-6; the D gene is possibly TRBD1 (5 bases). The CDR3 sequence is 15 residues long. Per germline, CDR1 MNHEY and CDR2 SMNVEV (reference sequence). V was pared by 5 bases and J by 2 bases, with 10 bases between.

This CDR3 is CASSSDRENTGELFF. The CDR3 nucleotides read TGCGCCAGCAGCTCGGACAGGGAGAACACCGGGGAGCTGTTTTTT. The J gene is TRBJ2-2, the V gene TRBV5-1, with 8 bases lining up with TRBD1. Per the germline V gene, CDR1 is SGHRS and CDR2 is YFSETQ. The CDR3 spans 15 residues. V shed 3 bases and J 1 base; nucleotides not matched to a gene: 2.

V usage is TRBV5-6 and J usage is TRBJ2-7, with D unclear. The CDR3 length is 13 residues. Trimming removed 4 bases at V and 2 bases at J, with 10 bases between. CDR1 SGHDT and CDR2 YYEEEE come from the germline V gene. CDR3 coding DNA: TGTGCCAGCAGCCATTACTTCGCCTACGAGCAGTACTTC. Translation: CASSHYFAYEQYF.

The chain joins TRBV27 to TRBJ2-7; TRBD1 might be the D (5 bases). Germline V gives CDR1 MNHEY, CDR2 SMNVEV (reference sequence). V lost 4 bases and J 6 bases, leaving 10 bases between the germline ends. This CDR3 contains 12 residues. The chain's CDR3 is CASSSTGTEQYF. In DNA form, the CDR3 reads TGTGCCAGCAGTTCCACAGGTACCGAGCAGTACTTC.

The chain employs TRBV28 and TRBJ1-2, with D unclear. Germline assignment: CDR1 MDHEN and CDR2 SYDVKM. With 6 bases removed from V and 6 bases from J, the gap between germline ends came to 20 bases. CDR3 length: 15 residues. The CDR3 here is CASSFRVGRGNGYTF. CDR3 in DNA: TGTGCCAGCAGCTTCCGAGTGGGTAGAGGGAATGGCTACACCTTC.

CDR3 region: CASSGRDRESSYNEQFF. CDR3 coding DNA: TGTGCCAGCAGTGGGCGGGACAGGGAAAGCTCCTACAATGAGCAGTTCTTC. V is TRBV2 and J is TRBJ2-1; 9 positions match TRBD1. J was trimmed by 0 bases and V by 4 bases; bases with no gene match: 7. Per the germline V gene, CDR1 is SNHLY and CDR2 is FYNNEI. The CDR3 loop spans 17 amino acids.

The V and J genes are TRBV27 and TRBJ2-7; possibly TRBD2 for D (5 bases). Deletions cut 8 bases from V and 2 bases from J, with 10 bases between. The CDR3 is 12 residues long. Looked up from germline, CDR1 is MNHEY and CDR2 is SMNVEV (reference sequence). The CDR3: CASGTLAYEQYF. The CDR3 DNA is TGTGCCAGCGGCACACTAGCCTACGAGCAGTACTTC.

V is TRBV28 and J is TRBJ2-7; 8 positions agree with TRBD1. V was clipped by 4 bases and J by 2 bases; unmatched bases: 10. There are 16 residues in the CDR3. CDR1 is MDHEN, CDR2 SYDVKM, per germline. CDR3 loop: CASSSTWTGLTYEQYF. In DNA, the CDR3 is TGTGCCAGCAGTTCCACCTGGACAGGGCTGACCTACGAGCAGTACTTC.

The gene calls are TRBV25-1 and TRBJ2-3, with D perhaps TRBD1 (6 bases). The germline V gene encodes CDR1 MGHDK and CDR2 SYGVNS. The V end was cut by 1 base, the J end by 8 bases, with 7 bases between. CDR3 length: 12 amino acids. This CDR3 reads CASSEWGRTQYF. The CDR3 nucleotides read TGTGCCAGCAGTGAATGGGGGCGTACGCAGTATTTT.

The genes are TRBV15 and TRBJ1-5, with unresolved D. There are 14 residues in the CDR3. Per germline, CDR1 LNHNV and CDR2 YYDKDF (reference sequence). Trimming removed 0 bases at V and 4 bases at J, with 7 bases between. CDR3 residues: CATSRDSVNQPQHF. As DNA, the CDR3 is TGTGCCACCAGCAGAGATAGTGTGAATCAGCCCCAGCATTTT.

As for this clone: Other DNA sequences from this sample encode an identical CDR3 as well. The chain has TRBV5-1 and TRBJ1-4; D unresolved. Per the germline V gene, CDR1 is SGHRS and CDR2 is YFSETQ. V lost 2 bases and J 7 bases, leaving 15 bases between the germline ends. The CDR3 extends over 15 amino acids. The CDR3 sequence is CASSLVGVGGEKLFF. CDR3 in DNA: TGCGCCAGCAGCTTAGTGGGAGTTGGCGGTGAAAAACTGTTTTTT.

The chain combines TRBV7-2 with TRBJ2-5, with 7 bases identical to TRBD1. V gave up 5 bases and J gave up 4 bases; unmatched junction bases: 4. CDR3 size: 13 residues. CDR1 is SGHTA and CDR2 is FQGNSA in the germline V gene. CDR3 DNA sequence: TGTGCCAGCAGCCGGACAGGACTAGAGACCCAGTACTTC. Its protein is CASSRTGLETQYF. Based on the CDR3 plus reference TRBV7-2 and TRBJ2-5, the full variable domain is GAGVSQSPSNKVTEKGKDVELRCDPISGHTALYWYRQSLGQGLEFLIYFQGNSAPDKSGLPSDRFSAERTGGSVSTLTIQRTQQEDSAVYLCASSRTGLETQYFGPGTRLLVL.

This clone came up a few times. The gene calls are TRBV5-1 and TRBJ2-7; a weak D match, TRBD2 (5 bases). CDR3 length: 15 residues. V was cut by 3 bases and J by 5 bases, with 18 bases left in between. Germline-derived CDR1 and CDR2 are SGHRS and YFSETQ. CDR3 amino acids: CASSWGEALRNEQYF. DNA for the CDR3: TGCGCCAGCAGCTGGGGAGAGGCCTTGAGGAACGAGCAGTACTTC.